This T cell receptor (beta chain) was profiled in a study of graft-versus-host responses after intestinal transplantation. On the study more broadly: Each transplant was multivisceral, liver-intestinal, or isolated intestinal.

Trimming removed 3 bases at V and 0 bases at J, with 9 bases between. In germline, CDR1 is WSHSY, CDR2 SAAADI. The CDR3 sequence is 14 residues long. Study-wide points: The highest levels of circulating GvH clones went along with early declines in HvG clones after transplant.

With respect to this clone: Its specificity is not known.

Produced via immunoSEQ multiplex PCR; TCRdb's table is partial and in-frame only. Of more than 90,000 clones in the sample, roughly 91% were seen once. This sample comprised unstimulated CD8+ T cells sorted from spleen or lymph node cells, obtained before intestinal transplant. This sequence was found in a human donor who received an intestinal transplant. This chain links TRBV10-2 with TRBJ2-7, with D possibly matching TRBD2 (5 bases). CDR3 sequence: CASSDPGSSYEQYF. CDR3 DNA: TGCGCCAGCAGTGATCCGGGGAGCTCCTACGAGCAGTACTTC.